A selection of T cell receptor beta chains follows, all from one sample in a study of T cell responses to AZD1222 COVID-19 vaccine. The assay was immunoSEQ multiplex PCR, and TCRdb's table has in-frame clones only and misses some. The sample yields approximately 120,000 clones, 89% seen once. The sequencing here drew on peripheral blood, taken 28 days after the second AZD1222 dose. The origin of the receptors is an adult who received the AZD1222 COVID-19 vaccine. The CDR3 runs from the conserved cysteine through the conserved F or W. D genes are given only for firm matches. Some rows mark clone size as missing; the rest say once, few, many or name a class of expanded clone.

v_call,cdr3_length,j_call,d_call,clone_size,cdr3_nt,cdr3_aa
TRBV27,16,TRBJ2-2,TRBD1,-,TGTGCCAGCAGATTCTCGGACAGGGTGAACACCGGGGAGCTGTTTTTT,CASRFSDRVNTGELFF
TRBV6-5,11,TRBJ1-1,-,once,TGTGCCAGCAGTTACGGAAGGTTAGCTTTCTTT,CASSYGRLAFF
TRBV19,16,TRBJ2-7,TRBD2,-,TGTGCCAGTAGTATAGATCGGGGGGAGCCTTTCTACGAGCAGTACTTC,CASSIDRGEPFYEQYF
TRBV18,13,TRBJ2-7,-,-,TGTGCCAGCTCACCACCGTCGAGTTACGAGCAGTACTTC,CASSPPSSYEQYF
TRBV5-6,14,TRBJ2-5,-,-,TGTGCCAGCAGCTTCCCGGCGTACCAAGAGACCCAGTACTTC,CASSFPAYQETQYF
TRBV24-1,13,TRBJ2-1,-,-,TGTGCCACCAGTGAAACCCCAGGGACTGTGCAGTTCTTC,CATSETPGTVQFF
TRBV2,14,TRBJ2-7,TRBD2,-,TGTGCCAGCAGTCGGACTAGCGGGGATGACGAGCAGTACTTC,CASSRTSGDDEQYF
TRBV10-3,19,TRBJ2-1,TRBD2,-,TGTGCCATCAGTGGGACTAGCGGGGGGTCCGAGACCTATACTTTTGAGCAGTTCTTC,CAISGTSGGSETYTFEQFF
TRBV15,15,TRBJ1-3,TRBD1,-,TGTGCCACCAGCAGGGGGACAGCTTCTGGAAACACCATATATTTT,CATSRGTASGNTIYF
TRBV18,16,TRBJ2-5,TRBD2,-,TGTGCCAGCTCACCGGGCGGGAGGGCCGATCTCAAGACCCAGTACTTC,CASSPGGRADLKTQYF
TRBV6-6,14,TRBJ1-2,TRBD1,-,TGTGCCAGCAGTTTTGGACAGGGGGGCTATGGCTACACCTTC,CASSFGQGGYGYTF
TRBV6-5,11,TRBJ2-7,-,-,TGTGCCAGCAGTTACTCGTCCGAGCAGTACTTC,CASSYSSEQYF
TRBV10-3,14,TRBJ1-2,-,-,TGTGCCATCAGTGAGTCGACAAGGGACTATGGCTACACCTTC,CAISESTRDYGYTF
TRBV11-3,14,TRBJ2-7,-,-,TGTGCCAGCAGCTTTGGAGGGGACTCCTACGAGCAGTACTTC,CASSFGGDSYEQYF
TRBV3-1/TRBV3-2,12,TRBJ1-5,-,-,TGTGCCAGCAGCCAAGGGGTGGCACCCCAGCATTTT,CASSQGVAPQHF
TRBV19,13,TRBJ1-2,-,-,TGTGCCAGTAGGCCCGGGGCCCTCTATGGCTACACCTTC,CASRPGALYGYTF
TRBV23-1,15,TRBJ1-3,-,-,TGCGCCAGCAGTCTCGGCCGCCACTCTGGAAACACCATATATTTT,CASSLGRHSGNTIYF
TRBV6-5,15,TRBJ1-3,-,-,TGTGCCAGCAGTTCACGACAGGCCCAAACGAACACCATATATTTT,CASSSRQAQTNTIYF
TRBV11-1,16,TRBJ1-2,-,-,TGTGCCAGCAGCTTTTCGTCGACAGACCCGGGAAGGGGCTACACCTTC,CASSFSSTDPGRGYTF
TRBV11-2,15,TRBJ1-6,TRBD1,-,TGTGCCAGCAGCTTAAGACAGGGCTATAATTCACCCCTCCACTTT,CASSLRQGYNSPLHF